Reported below is one T cell receptor (beta chain). Its antigen is currently unknown. The entry originates in a study of OX40 agonist ivuxolimab in advanced cancers. The study's findings and limits: Certain nonresponders additionally had low normalized T-cell clonal expansion.

Profiled with immunoSEQ multiplex PCR; TCRdb holds only in-frame clones, not every one. The repertoire includes some 64,000 clones, almost 85% of them detected once, and approximately 9.8% sits in the top ten. With 2 bases clipped from V and 4 bases from J, the junction kept 4 bases outside the gene matches. The CDR3 is 15 amino acids. Germline lookup yields CDR1 SGDLS and CDR2 YYNGEE. The source was CD4+ or CD8+ T cells sorted from blood, collected in a trial of the OX40 agonist ivuxolimab. The V and J genes are TRBV9 and TRBJ2-2; TRBD2 agrees at 8 bases. This TCR was recovered from an adult with an advanced solid tumor such as melanoma, head and neck, liver or kidney cancer. The CDR3 here is CASSVAGTSTGELFF. CDR3 sequence (DNA): TGTGCCAGCAGCGTGGCAGGGACTAGCACCGGGGAGCTGTTTTTT.